This T cell receptor beta chain originates from a study of cytomegalovirus exposure and HLA in healthy donors. In its sample, this clone was seen once. Researchers ran the PCR with 60 Vbeta and 13 Jbeta primers. Using immunoSEQ multiplex PCR, the repertoire was profiled, and TCRdb retains in-frame clones only, with some absent. This sample has fewer than 150,000 clones; around four fifths occur once, and the top ten carry around 4.2%. Trimming left V 0 bases short and J 6 bases short, with 6 bases between. Germline V lookup: CDR1 MNHEY, CDR2 SVGAGI. The CDR3 sequence is 13 residues long. The chain carries TRBV6-5 and TRBJ2-4; possible D gene TRBD2, 6 bases. The TCR comes from a woman aged 40-49 years in good health and CMV-seronegative. Sequenced sample: PBMCs. The DNA of the CDR3 is TGTGCCAGCAGTTACTCGCGGGGAAACATTCAGTACTTC. Its protein is CASSYSRGNIQYF.